Following are 26 T cell receptor beta chains from one sample sequenced in a study of OX40 agonist ivuxolimab in advanced cancers. Assay used: immunoSEQ multiplex PCR; TCRdb lists only in-frame clones, some missing. The sample consists of tens of thousands of clones, roughly 82% of them appearing once. The sequences come from CD4+ or CD8+ T cells sorted from blood, collected in a trial of the OX40 agonist ivuxolimab. The source is an adult with an advanced solid tumor such as melanoma, head and neck, liver or kidney cancer.

V gene TRBV29-1 combines with J gene TRBJ2-7; D is tentatively TRBD1 or TRBD2 (5 bases each). CDR1 and CDR2 (germline): SQVTM, ANQGSEA. The CDR3 runs to 12 residues. Deletions cut 5 bases from V and 7 bases from J, with 15 bases between. This CDR3 reads CSVRDGEREQYF. CDR3 sequence (DNA): TGCAGCGTTCGGGACGGGGAGAGGGAGCAGTACTTC.

CDR3 protein: CASSLAGQGDSPLHF. CDR3 DNA sequence: TGCGCCAGCAGCTTGGCGGGACAGGGGGATTCACCCCTCCACTTT. The rearrangement joins TRBV5-1 to TRBJ1-6, with 11 bases fitting TRBD1. Germline trimming cut 0 bases from V and 8 bases from J; bases unmatched to any gene: 1. The CDR3 is 15 amino acids. Germline V gene lookup returns CDR1 SGHRS and CDR2 YFSETQ. The full variable domain, in which reference TRBV5-1 and TRBJ1-6 provide the parts outside the CDR3, is KAGVTQTPRYLIKTRGQQVTLSCSPISGHRSVSWYQQTPGQGLQFLFEYFSETQRNKGNFPGRFSGRQFSNSRSEMNVSTLELGDSALYLCASSLAGQGDSPLHFGNGTRLTVT.

This clone was found once. The chain's CDR3 is CASKSAYQETQYF. In nucleotides, the CDR3 is TGTGCCAGCAAGAGCGCGTACCAAGAGACCCAGTACTTC. V is TRBV6-1 and J is TRBJ2-5; the D is unclear. The germline V gene has CDR1 MNHNS and CDR2 SASEGT. This CDR3 spans 13 amino acids. With 7 bases removed from V and 0 bases from J, the gap between germline ends came to 9 bases.

This chain joins TRBV4-3 and TRBJ2-1; D gene uncertain. The CDR3 consists of 13 residues. Germline V gives CDR1 LGHNA, CDR2 YSLEER. Trimming removed 0 bases at V and 9 bases at J, with 9 bases between. This CDR3 reads CASSQDPWSEQFF. Here the CDR3 DNA reads TGCGCCAGCAGCCAAGATCCCTGGAGTGAGCAGTTCTTC.

This clone came up once. This chain links TRBV4-1 with TRBJ2-1; 9 bases line up with TRBD1. Germline loops: CDR1 MGHRA, CDR2 YSYEKL. There are 17 residues in the CDR3. V lost 5 bases to trimming and J lost 8 bases; unmatched junction nucleotides: 16. The CDR3 bases are TGCGCCAGCAGCTCCCCCTCCGGGACAGGGTCTTGGTATGAGCAGTTCTTC. Its translation: CASSSPSGTGSWYEQFF.

This chain uses TRBV9 with TRBJ2-3, with D possibly called TRBD1 or TRBD2 (6 bases each). Germline values: CDR1 SGDLS, CDR2 YYNGEE. Trimming pared 4 bases from V and 0 bases from J, leaving 15 bases between. This CDR3 has 16 amino acids. This CDR3 is CASSPDGGASTDTQYF. The CDR3 bases are TGTGCCAGCAGCCCGGACGGGGGCGCTAGCACAGATACGCAGTATTTT. The entire variable domain, with the rest obtained from reference TRBV9 and TRBJ2-3, is as follows: DSGVTQTPKHLITATGQRVTLRCSPRSGDLSVYWYQQSLDQGLQFLIQYYNGEERAKGNILERFSAQQFPDLHSELNLSSLELGDSALYFCASSPDGGASTDTQYFGPGTRLTVL.

V and J are TRBV7-9 and TRBJ2-5; D is undetermined. Germline V gene data show CDR1 as SEHNR and CDR2 as FQNEAQ (reference sequence). This CDR3 is built from 13 residues. Trimming stripped 0 bases from V and 5 bases from J, with 7 bases between. CDR3 in amino acids: CASSLALWETQYF. CDR3 nucleotides: TGTGCCAGCAGCTTAGCGCTGTGGGAGACCCAGTACTTC.

The chain couples TRBV6-5 to TRBJ1-2; 7 bases fit TRBD1. In germline, CDR1 is MNHEY, CDR2 SVGAGI. CDR3 length: 13 amino acids. Losses at the gene ends were 6 bases for V and 6 bases for J; bases not matched to a gene: 7. CDR3 region: CASSLDRADGYTF. The CDR3 DNA is TGTGCCAGCAGCCTTGACAGGGCGGATGGCTACACCTTC.

The V gene is TRBV4-1, the J gene TRBJ2-3; D is ambiguous. V was trimmed by 1 base and J by 2 bases, leaving 13 bases between them. The CDR3 runs to 16 residues. The germline CDR1 and CDR2 sequences are MGHRA and YSYEKL. The CDR3 coding sequence is TGCGCCAGCAGCCAAGGGCCTATCCCCAACACAGATACGCAGTATTTT. This encodes CASSQGPIPNTDTQYF.

Remarks on this clone: A read error is likely here: a far larger clone is one base away. The J gene is TRBJ2-3, the V gene TRBV11-2; D gene ambiguous. The CDR3 extends over 11 amino acids. V lost 3 bases and J 2 bases, leaving 0 bases between the germline ends. Germline V lookup: CDR1 SGHAT, CDR2 FQNNGV. As DNA, the CDR3 is TGTGCCAGCAGCTTCACAGATACGCAGTATTTT. Translated, it gives CASSFTDTQYF.

This clone was seen a few times. The genes are TRBV7-3 and TRBJ2-7, with TRBD1 matching 9 bases. The CDR3 is 15 residues long. Germline V lookup: CDR1 SGHTA, CDR2 FQGTGA. With 0 bases clipped from V and 4 bases from J, the junction kept 4 bases outside the gene matches. The CDR3 nucleotides read TGTGCCAGCAGCTTAACCGGGACAGGGAATTACGAGCAGTACTTC. This translates into CASSLTGTGNYEQYF.

This clone was counted a single time. This chain uses TRBV25-1 with TRBJ2-3, with TRBD1 identical over 9 bases. Germline lookup yields CDR1 MGHDK and CDR2 SYGVNS. The V and J ends lost 6 bases and 2 bases, in that order; junction bases with no gene match: 3. The CDR3 is 14 residues long. The CDR3 protein is CASRTGGATDTQYF. The CDR3, as DNA: TGTGCCAGCAGGACAGGGGGTGCCACAGATACGCAGTATTTT.

The V call is TRBV30, the J call TRBJ1-2; D might be TRBD1 (5 bases). Deletions cut 7 bases from V and 8 bases from J, with 17 bases between. This CDR3 region has 12 residues. CDR1 GTSNPN and CDR2 SVGIG come from the germline V gene (reference sequence). DNA of the CDR3: TGTGCCTACGGGGGGACTTCCAGCGGCTACACCTTC. Protein sequence: CAYGGTSSGYTF.

The gene calls are TRBV27 and TRBJ2-3; weak D call: TRBD1 (6 bases). The germline V gene encodes CDR1 MNHEY and CDR2 SMNVEV (reference sequence). This CDR3 has 13 amino acids. The ends were cut back, 7 bases at V and 2 bases at J, with 10 bases in the middle. As DNA, the CDR3 is TGTGCCAGCAAGACAGGTAACACAGATACGCAGTATTTT. Its protein is CASKTGNTDTQYF.

This sequence joins TRBV7-2 and TRBJ2-2, with a weak D call TRBD2 (5 bases). Trimming cost V 2 bases and J 4 bases, with 11 bases left between them. Germline CDR1 is SGHTA and CDR2 is FQGNSA. The CDR3 has 15 residues. The CDR3 region is CASSLPGLGTGELFF. The CDR3 bases are TGTGCCAGCAGCTTACCGGGGTTGGGCACCGGGGAGCTGTTTTTT.

This clone was detected once. V and J are TRBV19 and TRBJ1-2; D gene unclear. Germline CDR1 and CDR2: LNHDA and SQIVND (reference sequence). CDR3 length: 13 residues. Trimming shortened V by 0 bases and J by 8 bases, and 10 bases separated the two germline ends. CDR3 amino acids: CASSIDRSRGYTF. The DNA of the CDR3 is TGTGCCAGTAGTATAGACAGGTCGCGAGGCTACACCTTC.

This chain joins TRBV5-8 and TRBJ1-5; D may be TRBD1 (6 bases). CDR3 length: 16 amino acids. Trimming pared 4 bases from V and 5 bases from J, leaving 19 bases between. Germline CDR1 reads SGHTS; CDR2 reads YDEGEE. The CDR3: CASSKTSGTSHQPQHF. The CDR3 DNA reads as TGTGCCAGCAGCAAAACTAGCGGGACAAGTCATCAGCCCCAGCATTTT.

The chain employs TRBV20-1 and TRBJ2-7; the D gene is possibly TRBD1 (5 bases). The CDR3 runs to 10 residues. The V gene's germline CDR1 is DFQATT and CDR2 SNEGSKA (reference sequence). The V and J ends lost 6 bases and 4 bases respectively, with 7 bases between them. The CDR3 nucleotides read TGCAGTGCAGGACAATACGAGCAGTACTTC. Encoded protein: CSAGQYEQYF.

This chain joins TRBV10-3 and TRBJ2-2, with D uncertain. The CDR3 runs to 14 residues. The germline gives CDR1 ENHRY, CDR2 SYGVKD. Trimming removed 4 bases from V and 3 bases from J, with 9 bases in between. DNA of the CDR3: TGTGCCATCAGTGCGGCGGCCGACACCGGGGAGCTGTTTTTT. It is translated as CAISAAADTGELFF.

Only a few counts were recorded for this clone. The rearrangement links TRBV4-1 to TRBJ2-1; possible D gene TRBD2, 6 bases. CDR1 is MGHRA, CDR2 YSYEKL, per germline. V lost 7 bases and J lost 7, with 14 bases in between. This CDR3 is 13 amino acids long. CDR3 sequence: CASTGTSTNEQFF. The DNA of the CDR3 is TGCGCCAGCACAGGGACTTCCACGAATGAGCAGTTCTTC.

This clone occurred once. The chain links TRBV25-1 to TRBJ1-3; D is unresolved. The germline gives CDR1 MGHDK, CDR2 SYGVNS. This CDR3 contains 14 residues. Trimming removed 6 bases from V and 0 bases from J, with 9 bases in between. The CDR3 loop is CASSGPYSGNTIYF. CDR3 DNA: TGTGCCAGCAGCGGGCCCTACTCTGGAAACACCATATATTTT.

This clone has a handful of counts. The chain has TRBV4-2 and TRBJ2-2; 7 nucleotides line up with TRBD2. Germline V lookup: CDR1 LGHNA, CDR2 YNFKEQ. CDR3 size: 15 residues. V trimming: 4 bases; J trimming: 4 bases; junction bases outside the gene matches: 6. The CDR3 loop reads CASSRGSGGTGELFF. CDR3 nucleotide sequence: TGTGCCAGCAGCCGCGGCTCGGGGGGCACCGGGGAGCTGTTTTTT.

V usage is TRBV7-3 and J usage is TRBJ2-2; no firm D call. The CDR3 has 14 amino acids. Trimming left V 2 bases short and J 7 bases short, with 11 bases between. Germline values: CDR1 SGHTA, CDR2 FQGTGA. In DNA, the CDR3 is TGTGCCAGCAGCTTACTGGGTCTGGACGGGGAGCTGTTTTTT. Its translation: CASSLLGLDGELFF.

The V gene is TRBV29-1, the J gene TRBJ2-7; weak D call: TRBD2 (6 bases). The CDR3 consists of 13 residues. In germline, CDR1 is SQVTM, CDR2 ANQGSEA. The V gene lost 0 bases and the J gene lost 4 bases, with 10 bases spanning the gap. The CDR3 coding sequence is TGCAGCGTTGAAGATGCGGGGTCTTACGAGCAGTACTTC. Translated: CSVEDAGSYEQYF.

This clone was counted a few times. The rearrangement joins TRBV25-1 to TRBJ2-7, with D uncertain. The CDR3 totals 11 residues. Trimming pared 5 bases from V and 7 bases from J, leaving 9 bases between. Germline assignment: CDR1 MGHDK and CDR2 SYGVNS. CDR3 nucleotides: TGTGCCAGCAGTAACACCTGGGAGCAGTACTTC. As protein: CASSNTWEQYF.

The chain employs TRBV18 and TRBJ2-5; D may be TRBD1 (5 bases). The CDR3 totals 15 residues. Trimming stripped 4 bases from V and 5 bases from J, with 17 bases between. The germline V gene has CDR1 KGHSH and CDR2 LQKENI. CDR3 sequence (DNA): TGTGCCAGCTCACGGGCCCCGGACATGGCGGAGACCCAGTACTTC. Its translation: CASSRAPDMAETQYF.